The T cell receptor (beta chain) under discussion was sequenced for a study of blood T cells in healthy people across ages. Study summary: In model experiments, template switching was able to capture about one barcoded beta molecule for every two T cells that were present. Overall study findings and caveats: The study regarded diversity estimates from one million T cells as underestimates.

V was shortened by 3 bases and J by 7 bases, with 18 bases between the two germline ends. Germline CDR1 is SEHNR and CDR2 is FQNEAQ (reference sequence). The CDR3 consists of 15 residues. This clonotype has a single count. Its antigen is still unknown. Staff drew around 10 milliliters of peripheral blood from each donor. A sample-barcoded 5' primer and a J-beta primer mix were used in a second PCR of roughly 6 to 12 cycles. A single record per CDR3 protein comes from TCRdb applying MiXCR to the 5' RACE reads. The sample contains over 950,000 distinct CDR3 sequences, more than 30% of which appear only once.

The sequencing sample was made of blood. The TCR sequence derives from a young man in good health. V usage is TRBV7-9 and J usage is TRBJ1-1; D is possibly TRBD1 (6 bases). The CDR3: CASSLTTGPRSEAFF. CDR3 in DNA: TGTGCCAGCAGCTTGACCACAGGGCCCCGGAGTGAAGCTTTCTTT.